The clone carrying this T cell receptor (beta chain) has only one observation. The V segment lost 4 bases and the J segment 7 bases; nucleotides outside the gene matches: 14. Germline CDR1 MDHEN, CDR2 SYDVKM. CDR3 length equals 16 residues. The sample comes from a study of control samples from healthy donors and cancer patients. Clones were sequenced by immunoSEQ multiplex PCR, and TCRdb holds only the in-frame ones, with some missing. The sample lists about 120,000 clones; just over 90% were seen once. The J gene is TRBJ1-2, the V gene TRBV28, with 8 bases lining up with TRBD1. This TCR came from a woman younger than 30 in good health. The specimen sequenced was blood. CDR3: CASSSPQGAISGGYTF. For the CDR3, the DNA is TGTGCCAGCAGTTCACCTCAGGGGGCGATTTCAGGTGGCTACACCTTC.